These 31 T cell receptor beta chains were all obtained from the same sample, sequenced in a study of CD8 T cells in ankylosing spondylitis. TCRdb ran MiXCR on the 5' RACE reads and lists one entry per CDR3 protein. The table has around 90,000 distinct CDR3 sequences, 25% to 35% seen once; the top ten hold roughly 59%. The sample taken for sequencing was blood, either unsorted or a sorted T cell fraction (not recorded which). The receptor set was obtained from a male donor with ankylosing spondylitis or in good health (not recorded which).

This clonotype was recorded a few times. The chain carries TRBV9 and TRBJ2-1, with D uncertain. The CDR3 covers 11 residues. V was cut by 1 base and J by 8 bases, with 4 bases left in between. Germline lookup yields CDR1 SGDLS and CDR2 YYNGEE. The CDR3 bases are TGTGCCAGCAGCGTAAGGGATGAGCAGTTCTTC. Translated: CASSVRDEQFF.

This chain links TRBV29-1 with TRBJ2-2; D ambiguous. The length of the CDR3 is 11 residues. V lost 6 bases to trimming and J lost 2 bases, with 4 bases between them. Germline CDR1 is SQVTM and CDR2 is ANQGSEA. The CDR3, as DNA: TGCAGCGTCAGAAACACCGGGGAGCTGTTTTTT. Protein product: CSVRNTGELFF.

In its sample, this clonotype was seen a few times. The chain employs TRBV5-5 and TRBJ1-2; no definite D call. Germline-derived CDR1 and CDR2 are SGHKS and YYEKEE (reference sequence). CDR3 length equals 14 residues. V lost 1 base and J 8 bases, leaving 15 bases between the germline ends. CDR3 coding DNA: TGTGCCAGCAGCTTGCGGGTGGTCGGGTGGGGCTACACCTTC. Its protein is CASSLRVVGWGYTF.

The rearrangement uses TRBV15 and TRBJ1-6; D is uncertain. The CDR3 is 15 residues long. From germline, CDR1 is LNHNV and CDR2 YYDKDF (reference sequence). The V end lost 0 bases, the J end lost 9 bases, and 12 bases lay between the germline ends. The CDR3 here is CATSRDKEGFSPLHF. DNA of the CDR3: TGTGCCACCAGCAGAGATAAAGAGGGATTTTCACCCCTCCACTTT.

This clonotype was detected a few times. The CDR3 protein is CASIQRTGGGGYEQYF. The DNA for the CDR3 is TGTGCCAGCATCCAACGAACCGGAGGGGGAGGCTACGAGCAGTACTTC. The J gene is TRBJ2-7, the V gene TRBV6-1; D tentatively fits TRBD1 or TRBD2 (6 bases each). The germline V and J ends were trimmed by 7 bases and 3 bases, with 22 bases remaining between them. The CDR3 runs to 16 residues. The germline V gene has CDR1 MNHNS and CDR2 SASEGT.

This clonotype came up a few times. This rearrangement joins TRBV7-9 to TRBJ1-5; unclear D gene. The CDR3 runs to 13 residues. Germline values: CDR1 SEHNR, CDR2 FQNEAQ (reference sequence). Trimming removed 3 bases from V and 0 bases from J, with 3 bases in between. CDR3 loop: CASSFTSNQPQHF. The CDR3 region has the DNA TGTGCCAGCAGCTTCACTAGCAATCAGCCCCAGCATTTT. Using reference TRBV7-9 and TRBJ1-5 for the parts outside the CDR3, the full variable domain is DTGVSQNPRHKITKRGQNVTFRCDPISEHNRLYWYRQTLGQGPEFLTYFQNEAQLEKSRLLSDRFSAERPKGSFSTLEIQRTEQGDSAMYLCASSFTSNQPQHFGDGTRLSIL.

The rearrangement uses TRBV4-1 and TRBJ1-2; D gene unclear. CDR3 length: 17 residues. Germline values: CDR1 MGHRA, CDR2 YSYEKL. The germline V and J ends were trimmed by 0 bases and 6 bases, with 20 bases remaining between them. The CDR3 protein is CASSQDALLGQGHGYTF. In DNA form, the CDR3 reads TGCGCCAGCAGCCAAGATGCCCTCCTAGGGCAAGGCCATGGCTACACCTTC.

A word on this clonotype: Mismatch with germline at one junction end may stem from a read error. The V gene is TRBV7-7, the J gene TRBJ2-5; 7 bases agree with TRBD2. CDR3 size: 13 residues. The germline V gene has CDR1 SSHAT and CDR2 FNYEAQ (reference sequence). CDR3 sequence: CASSLSGTETQYF. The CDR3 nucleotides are TGTGCTAGCAGCCTCAGCGGGACAGAGACCCAGTACTTC.

In DNA, the CDR3 is TGTGCCAGCAGCTTCGACGGCCAGAATTCACCCCTCCACTTT. The encoded protein is CASSFDGQNSPLHF. The V and J genes are TRBV7-6 and TRBJ1-6; no clear D gene. Trimming pared 3 bases from V and 7 bases from J, leaving 10 bases between. Per the germline V gene, CDR1 is SGHVS and CDR2 is FNYEAQ. The CDR3 contains 14 residues.

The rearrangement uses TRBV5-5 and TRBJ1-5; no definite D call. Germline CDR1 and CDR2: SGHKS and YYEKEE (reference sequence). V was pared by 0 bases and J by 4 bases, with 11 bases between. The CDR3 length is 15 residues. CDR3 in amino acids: CASSLGRVRNQPQHF. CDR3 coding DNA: TGTGCCAGCAGCTTGGGTAGGGTAAGAAATCAGCCCCAGCATTTT.

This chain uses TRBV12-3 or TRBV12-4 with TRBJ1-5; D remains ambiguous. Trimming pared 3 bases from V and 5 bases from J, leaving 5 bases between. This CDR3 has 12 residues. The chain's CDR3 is CASSFTDQPQHF. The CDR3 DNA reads TGTGCCAGCAGTTTTACAGATCAGCCCCAGCATTTT.

In DNA, the CDR3 is TGTGCCAGCAGCTTAACGTCGGCAAGGGGTAGGGGGACCCAGTACTTC. Protein sequence: CASSLTSARGRGTQYF. This sequence joins TRBV7-2 and TRBJ2-5, with a possible D match to TRBD1 (5 bases). The V gene lost 2 bases and the J gene lost 7 bases, with 20 bases spanning the gap. Per germline, CDR1 SGHTA and CDR2 FQGNSA. This CDR3 has 16 amino acids.

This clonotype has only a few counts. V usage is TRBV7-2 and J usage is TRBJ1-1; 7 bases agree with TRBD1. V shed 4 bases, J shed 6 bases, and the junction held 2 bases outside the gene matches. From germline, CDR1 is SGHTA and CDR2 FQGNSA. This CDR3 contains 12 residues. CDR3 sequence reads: CASSWTGSEAFF. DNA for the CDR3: TGTGCCAGCAGCTGGACAGGTTCTGAAGCTTTCTTT.

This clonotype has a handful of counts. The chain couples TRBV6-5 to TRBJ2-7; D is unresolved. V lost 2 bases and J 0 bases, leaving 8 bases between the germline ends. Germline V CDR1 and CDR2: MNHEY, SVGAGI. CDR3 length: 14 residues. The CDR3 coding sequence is TGTGCCAGCAGTTACGATGGTAGCTCCTACGAGCAGTACGTC. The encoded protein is CASSYDGSSYEQYV.

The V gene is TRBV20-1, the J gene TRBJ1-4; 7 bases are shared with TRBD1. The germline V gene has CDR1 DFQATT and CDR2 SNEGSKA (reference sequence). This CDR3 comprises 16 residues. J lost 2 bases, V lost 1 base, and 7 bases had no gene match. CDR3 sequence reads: CSARVFRGSTNEKLFF. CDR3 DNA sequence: TGCAGTGCTAGAGTCTTCAGGGGGTCGACTAATGAAAAACTGTTTTTT.

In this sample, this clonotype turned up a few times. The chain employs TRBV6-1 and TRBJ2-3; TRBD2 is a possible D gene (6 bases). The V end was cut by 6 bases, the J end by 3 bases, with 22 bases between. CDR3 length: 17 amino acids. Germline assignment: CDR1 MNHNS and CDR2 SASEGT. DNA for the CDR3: TGTGCCAGCAGGGGGAGGACGGGGGTCGAGAGGACAGATACGCAGTATTTT. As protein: CASRGRTGVERTDTQYF.

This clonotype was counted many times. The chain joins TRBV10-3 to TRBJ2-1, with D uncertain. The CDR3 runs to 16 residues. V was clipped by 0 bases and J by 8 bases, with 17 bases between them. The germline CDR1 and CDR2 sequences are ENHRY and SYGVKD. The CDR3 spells CAISESSENLRYEQFF. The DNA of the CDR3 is TGTGCCATCAGTGAGTCGTCGGAGAACCTTAGGTATGAGCAGTTCTTC.

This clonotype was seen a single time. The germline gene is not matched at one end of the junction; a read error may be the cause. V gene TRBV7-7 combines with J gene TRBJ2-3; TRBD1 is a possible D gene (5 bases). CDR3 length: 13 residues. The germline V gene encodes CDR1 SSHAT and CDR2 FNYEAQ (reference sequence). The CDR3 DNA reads TGTGCTAGCAGCCCAGGGTTTTCGGATACGCAGTATTTT. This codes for CASSPGFSDTQYF.

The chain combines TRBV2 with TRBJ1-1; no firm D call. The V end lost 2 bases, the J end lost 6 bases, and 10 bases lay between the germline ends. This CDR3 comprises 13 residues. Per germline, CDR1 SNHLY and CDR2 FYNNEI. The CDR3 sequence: CASSESPFAEAFF. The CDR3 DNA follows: TGTGCCAGCAGTGAATCCCCCTTTGCTGAAGCTTTCTTT.

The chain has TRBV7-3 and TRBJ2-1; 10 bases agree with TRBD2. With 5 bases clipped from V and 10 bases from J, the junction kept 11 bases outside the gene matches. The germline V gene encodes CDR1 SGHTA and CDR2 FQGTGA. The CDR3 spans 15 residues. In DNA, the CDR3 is TGTGCCAGCAGCAATAACCCAGCGGGGGGGCGGGAGCAGTTCTTC. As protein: CASSNNPAGGREQFF.

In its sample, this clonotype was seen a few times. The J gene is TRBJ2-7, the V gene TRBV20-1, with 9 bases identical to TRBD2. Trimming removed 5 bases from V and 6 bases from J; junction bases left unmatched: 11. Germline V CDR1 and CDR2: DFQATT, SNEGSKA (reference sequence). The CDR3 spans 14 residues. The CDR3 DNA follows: TGCAGTGCTTCCGGAAGCGGGAGGATTGCCGAGCAGTACTTC. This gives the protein CSASGSGRIAEQYF.

The DNA of the CDR3 is TGCGCCAGCAGATTCGGGGGAGGGGACTATGGCTACACCTTC. Translation gives CASRFGGGDYGYTF. The chain combines TRBV5-1 with TRBJ1-2, with a tentative D call TRBD1 (5 bases). V gave up 5 bases and J gave up 3 bases, with 14 bases separating them. The length of the CDR3 is 14 residues. CDR1 and CDR2 from the germline V gene are SGHRS and YFSETQ.

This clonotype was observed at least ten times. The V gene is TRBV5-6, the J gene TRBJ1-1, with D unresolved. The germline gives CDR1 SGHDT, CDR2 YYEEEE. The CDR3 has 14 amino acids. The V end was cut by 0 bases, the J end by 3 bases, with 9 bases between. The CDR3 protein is CASSLGSYHTEAFF. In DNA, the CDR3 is TGTGCCAGCAGCTTGGGCTCGTATCACACTGAAGCTTTCTTT.

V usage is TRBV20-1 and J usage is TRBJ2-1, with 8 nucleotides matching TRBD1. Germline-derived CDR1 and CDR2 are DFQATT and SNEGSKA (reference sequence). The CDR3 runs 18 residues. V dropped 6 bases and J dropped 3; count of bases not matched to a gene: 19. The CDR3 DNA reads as TGCAGTGCCCCTATCAGGGGGCATCACCTAGATTTCTACAATGAGCAGTTCTTC. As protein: CSAPIRGHHLDFYNEQFF.

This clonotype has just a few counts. CDR3 coding DNA: TGCGCCAGCACCCGGGTCCTAGCGGGAGGGGTTGCAGATACGCAGTATTTT. Translating it yields CASTRVLAGGVADTQYF. The gene calls are TRBV5-1 and TRBJ2-3; TRBD2 aligns across 12 bases. Germline V lookup: CDR1 SGHRS, CDR2 YFSETQ. V lost 6 bases, J lost 4 bases, and 12 bases stayed unmatched. The CDR3 runs 17 residues.

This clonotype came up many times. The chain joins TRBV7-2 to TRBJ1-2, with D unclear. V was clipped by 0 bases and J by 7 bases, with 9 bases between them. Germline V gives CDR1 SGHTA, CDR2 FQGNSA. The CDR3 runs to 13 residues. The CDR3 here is CASSLAGSGGYTF. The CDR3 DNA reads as TGTGCCAGCAGCTTAGCTGGTTCGGGTGGCTACACCTTC.

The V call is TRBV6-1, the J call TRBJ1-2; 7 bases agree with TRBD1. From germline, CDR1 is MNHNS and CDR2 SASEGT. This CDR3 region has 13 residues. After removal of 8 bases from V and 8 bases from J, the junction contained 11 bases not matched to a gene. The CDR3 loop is CASHNRGPMGYTF. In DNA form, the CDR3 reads TGTGCCAGCCACAACAGGGGTCCCATGGGCTACACCTTC.

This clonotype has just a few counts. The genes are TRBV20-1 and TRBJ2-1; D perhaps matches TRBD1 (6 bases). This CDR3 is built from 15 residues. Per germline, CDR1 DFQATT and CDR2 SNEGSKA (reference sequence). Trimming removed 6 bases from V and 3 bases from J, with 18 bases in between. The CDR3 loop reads CSANDYRASYNEQFF. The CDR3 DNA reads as TGCAGTGCCAACGACTACAGGGCTAGCTACAATGAGCAGTTCTTC.

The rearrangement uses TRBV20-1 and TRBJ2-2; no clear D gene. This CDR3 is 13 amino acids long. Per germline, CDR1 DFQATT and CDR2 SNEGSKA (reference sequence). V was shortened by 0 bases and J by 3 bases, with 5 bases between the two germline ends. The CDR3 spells CSARDLDTGELFF. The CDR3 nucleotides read TGCAGTGCTAGAGATTTGGACACCGGGGAGCTGTTTTTT.

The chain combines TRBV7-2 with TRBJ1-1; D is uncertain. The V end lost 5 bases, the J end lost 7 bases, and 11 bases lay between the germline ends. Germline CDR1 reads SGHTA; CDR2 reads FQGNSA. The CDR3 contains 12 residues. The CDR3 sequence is CASSVDVGEAFF. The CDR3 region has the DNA TGTGCCAGCAGCGTCGACGTAGGTGAAGCTTTCTTT. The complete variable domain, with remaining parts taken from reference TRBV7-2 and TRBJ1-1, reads GAGVSQSPSNKVTEKGKDVELRCDPISGHTALYWYRQSLGQGLEFLIYFQGNSAPDKSGLPSDRFSAERTGGSVSTLTIQRTQQEDSAVYLCASSVDVGEAFFGQGTRLTVV.

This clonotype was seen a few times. CDR3 in DNA: TGCGCCAGCAGCCCGGTGGCAGGGGATCAGCCCCAGCATTTT. Protein product: CASSPVAGDQPQHF. The chain carries TRBV5-1 and TRBJ1-5; possible D gene TRBD1, 6 bases. Germline V gene data show CDR1 as SGHRS and CDR2 as YFSETQ. V was cut by 4 bases and J by 5 bases, with 13 bases left in between. This CDR3 region has 14 residues. Together with reference TRBV5-1 and TRBJ1-5, the CDR3 gives the full variable domain: KAGVTQTPRYLIKTRGQQVTLSCSPISGHRSVSWYQQTPGQGLQFLFEYFSETQRNKGNFPGRFSGRQFSNSRSEMNVSTLELGDSALYLCASSPVAGDQPQHFGDGTRLSIL.